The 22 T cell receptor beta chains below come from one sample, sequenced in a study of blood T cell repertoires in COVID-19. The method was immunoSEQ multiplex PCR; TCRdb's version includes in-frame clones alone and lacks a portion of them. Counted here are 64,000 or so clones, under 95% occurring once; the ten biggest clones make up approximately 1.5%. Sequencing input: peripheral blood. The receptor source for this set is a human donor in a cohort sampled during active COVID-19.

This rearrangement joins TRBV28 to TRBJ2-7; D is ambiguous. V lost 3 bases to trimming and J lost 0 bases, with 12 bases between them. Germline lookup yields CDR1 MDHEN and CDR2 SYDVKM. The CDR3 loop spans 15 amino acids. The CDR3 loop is CASSLSGKSSYEQYF. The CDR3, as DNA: TGTGCCAGCAGTTTGAGTGGTAAAAGCTCCTACGAGCAGTACTTC. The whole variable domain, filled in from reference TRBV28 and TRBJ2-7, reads DVKVTQSSRYLVKRTGEKVFLECVQDMDHENMFWYRQDPGLGLRLIYFSYDVKMKEKGDIPEGYSVSREKKERFSLILESASTNQTSMYLCASSLSGKSSYEQYFGPGTRLTVT.

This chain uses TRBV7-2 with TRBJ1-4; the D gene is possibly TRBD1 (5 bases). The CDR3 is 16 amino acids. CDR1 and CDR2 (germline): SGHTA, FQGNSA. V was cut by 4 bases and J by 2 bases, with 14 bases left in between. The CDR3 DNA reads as TGTGCCAGCAGCTCTTCCCCAGGGCGGACTAATGAAAAACTGTTTTTT. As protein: CASSSSPGRTNEKLFF.

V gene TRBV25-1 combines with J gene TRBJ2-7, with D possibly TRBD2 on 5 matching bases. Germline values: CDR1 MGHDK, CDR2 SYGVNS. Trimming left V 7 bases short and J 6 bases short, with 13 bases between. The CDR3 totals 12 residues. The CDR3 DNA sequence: TGTGCCAGCAACCGGGGTTTTGGCGAGCAGTACTTC. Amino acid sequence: CASNRGFGEQYF.

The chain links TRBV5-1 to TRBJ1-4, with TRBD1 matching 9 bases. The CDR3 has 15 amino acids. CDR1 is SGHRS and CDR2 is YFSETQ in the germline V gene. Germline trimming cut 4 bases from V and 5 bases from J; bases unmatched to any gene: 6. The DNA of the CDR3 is TGCGCCAGCAGCGGCCAAGGGACAGGGAATGAAAAACTGTTTTTT. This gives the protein CASSGQGTGNEKLFF. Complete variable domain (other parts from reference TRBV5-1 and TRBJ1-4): KAGVTQTPRYLIKTRGQQVTLSCSPISGHRSVSWYQQTPGQGLQFLFEYFSETQRNKGNFPGRFSGRQFSNSRSEMNVSTLELGDSALYLCASSGQGTGNEKLFFGSGTQLSVL.

The CDR3 loop reads CATRYREGAEAFF. The CDR3 bases are TGTGCCACCAGATACAGGGAAGGCGCTGAAGCTTTCTTT. The chain combines TRBV24-1 with TRBJ1-1; D is possibly TRBD1 (6 bases). With 7 bases removed from V and 6 bases from J, the gap between germline ends came to 14 bases. Germline V CDR1 and CDR2: KGHDR, SFDVKD. The CDR3 spans 13 residues.

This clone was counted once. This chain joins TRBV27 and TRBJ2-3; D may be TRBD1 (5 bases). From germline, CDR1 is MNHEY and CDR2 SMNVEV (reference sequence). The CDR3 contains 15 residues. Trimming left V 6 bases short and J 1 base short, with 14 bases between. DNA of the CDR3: TGTGCCAGCAGACCCCGGGCAGGGCGCACAGATACGCAGTATTTT. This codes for CASRPRAGRTDTQYF.

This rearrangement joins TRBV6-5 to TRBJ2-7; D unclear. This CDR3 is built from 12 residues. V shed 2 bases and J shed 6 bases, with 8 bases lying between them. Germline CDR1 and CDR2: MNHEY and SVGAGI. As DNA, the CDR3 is TGTGCCAGCAGTTACGCAGGAACCGAGCAGTACTTC. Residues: CASSYAGTEQYF.

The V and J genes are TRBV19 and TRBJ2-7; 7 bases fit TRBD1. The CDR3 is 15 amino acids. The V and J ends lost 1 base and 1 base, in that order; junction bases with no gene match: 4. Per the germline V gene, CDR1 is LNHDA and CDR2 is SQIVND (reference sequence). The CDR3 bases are TGTGCCAGTAGTATAGGGGGGACAGCTTCCTACGAGCAGTACTTC. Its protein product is CASSIGGTASYEQYF.

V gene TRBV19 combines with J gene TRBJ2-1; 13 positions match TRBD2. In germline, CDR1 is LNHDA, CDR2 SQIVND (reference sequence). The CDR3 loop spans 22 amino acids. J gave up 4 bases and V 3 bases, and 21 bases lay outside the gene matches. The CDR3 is CASSITRRTSGSSVGFYNEQFF. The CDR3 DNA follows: TGTGCCAGTAGTATTACACGTCGGACTAGCGGGAGTTCGGTGGGGTTTTACAATGAGCAGTTCTTC. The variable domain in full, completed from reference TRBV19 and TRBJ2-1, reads DGGITQSPKYLFRKEGQNVTLSCEQNLNHDAMYWYRQDPGQGLRLIYYSQIVNDFQKGDIAEGYSVSREKKESFPLTVTSAQKNPTAFYLCASSITRRTSGSSVGFYNEQFFGPGTRLTVL.

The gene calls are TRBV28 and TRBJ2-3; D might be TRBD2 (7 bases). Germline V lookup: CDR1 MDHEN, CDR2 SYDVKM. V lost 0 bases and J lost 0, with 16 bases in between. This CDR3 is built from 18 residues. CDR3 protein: CASSLWRRGGTSTDTQYF. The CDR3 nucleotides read TGTGCCAGCAGTTTATGGCGTAGGGGGGGCACGAGCACAGATACGCAGTATTTT.

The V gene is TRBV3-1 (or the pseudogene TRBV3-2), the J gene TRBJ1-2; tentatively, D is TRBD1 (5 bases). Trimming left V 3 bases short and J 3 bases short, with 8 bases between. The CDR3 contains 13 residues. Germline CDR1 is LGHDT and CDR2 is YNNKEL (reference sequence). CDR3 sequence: CASSHRGDYGYTF. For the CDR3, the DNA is TGTGCCAGCAGCCATCGGGGGGACTATGGCTACACCTTC.

CDR3 protein: CASSQDEGTGELFF. In DNA form, the CDR3 reads TGCGCCAGCAGCCAAGATGAGGGAACCGGGGAGCTGTTTTTT. The V gene is TRBV4-3, the J gene TRBJ2-2, with TRBD2 as a possible D gene (5 bases). The V end lost 0 bases, the J end lost 5 bases, and 7 bases lay between the germline ends. There are 14 residues in the CDR3. Germline loops: CDR1 LGHNA, CDR2 YSLEER.

CDR3 coding DNA: TGCGCCAGCAGCTTGTTCAGCGGGAGAGGGGAAGAGACCCAGTACTTC. Translation gives CASSLFSGRGEETQYF. This chain links TRBV5-1 with TRBJ2-5, with 8 bases that match TRBD2. The CDR3 is 16 amino acids. Trimming took 1 base from V and 3 from J; bases not matched to a gene: 8. Germline V gene data show CDR1 as SGHRS and CDR2 as YFSETQ.

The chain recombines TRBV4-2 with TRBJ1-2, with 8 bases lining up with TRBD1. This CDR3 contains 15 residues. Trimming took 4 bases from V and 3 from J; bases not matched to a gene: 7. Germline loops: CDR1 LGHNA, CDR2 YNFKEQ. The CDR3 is CASSPRPTGDYGYTF. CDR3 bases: TGTGCCAGCAGCCCCCGCCCGACAGGGGACTATGGCTACACCTTC.

The CDR3 DNA follows: TGTGCCACCAGCAGAGAAAAGGGGGCGAACACTGAAGCTTTCTTT. This gives the protein CATSREKGANTEAFF. The V and J genes are TRBV15 and TRBJ1-1; the match to TRBD1 covers 7 bases. V trimming: 0 bases; J trimming: 1 base; junction bases outside the gene matches: 2. Germline CDR1 LNHNV, CDR2 YYDKDF (reference sequence). The CDR3 has 15 amino acids.

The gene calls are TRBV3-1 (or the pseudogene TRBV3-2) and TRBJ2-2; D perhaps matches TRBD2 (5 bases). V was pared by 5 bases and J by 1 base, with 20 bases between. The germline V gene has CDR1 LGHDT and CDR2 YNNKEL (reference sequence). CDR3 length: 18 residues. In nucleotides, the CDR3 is TGTGCCAGCAGCTACGGTCGGCTGGATGCGGGGAACACCGGGGAGCTGTTTTTT. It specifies CASSYGRLDAGNTGELFF.

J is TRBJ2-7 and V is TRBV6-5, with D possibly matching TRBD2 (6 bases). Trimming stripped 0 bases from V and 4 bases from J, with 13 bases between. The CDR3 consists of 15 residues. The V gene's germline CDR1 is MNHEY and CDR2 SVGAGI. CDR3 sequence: CASSYSHGGGYEQYF. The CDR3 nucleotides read TGTGCCAGCAGTTACTCCCACGGTGGAGGGTACGAGCAGTACTTC.

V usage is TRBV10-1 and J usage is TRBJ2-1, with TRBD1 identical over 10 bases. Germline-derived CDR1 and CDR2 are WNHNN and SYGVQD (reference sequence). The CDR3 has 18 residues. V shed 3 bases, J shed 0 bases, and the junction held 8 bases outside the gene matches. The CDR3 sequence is CASSDFGTGASSYNEQFF. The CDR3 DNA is TGCGCCAGCAGTGATTTTGGGACAGGGGCCAGCTCCTACAATGAGCAGTTCTTC.

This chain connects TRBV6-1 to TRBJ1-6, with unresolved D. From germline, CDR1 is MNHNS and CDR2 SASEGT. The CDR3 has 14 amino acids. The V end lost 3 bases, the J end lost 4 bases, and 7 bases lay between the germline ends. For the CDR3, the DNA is TGTGCCAGCAGTGATGGCGGATATAATTCACCCCTCCACTTT. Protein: CASSDGGYNSPLHF.

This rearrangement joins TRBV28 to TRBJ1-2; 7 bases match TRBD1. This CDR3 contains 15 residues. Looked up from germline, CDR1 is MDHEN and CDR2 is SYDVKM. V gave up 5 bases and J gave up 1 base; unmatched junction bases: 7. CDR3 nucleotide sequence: TGTGCCAGCAGTCCCGGGACAGTCCTTAACTATGGCTACACCTTC. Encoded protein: CASSPGTVLNYGYTF.

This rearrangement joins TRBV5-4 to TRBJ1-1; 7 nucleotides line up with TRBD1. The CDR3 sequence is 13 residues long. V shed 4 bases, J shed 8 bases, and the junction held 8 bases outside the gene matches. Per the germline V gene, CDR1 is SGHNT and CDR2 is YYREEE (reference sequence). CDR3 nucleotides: TGTGCCAGCAGCCCCGCCGACAGGGCGGAAGCTTTCTTT. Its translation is CASSPADRAEAFF.

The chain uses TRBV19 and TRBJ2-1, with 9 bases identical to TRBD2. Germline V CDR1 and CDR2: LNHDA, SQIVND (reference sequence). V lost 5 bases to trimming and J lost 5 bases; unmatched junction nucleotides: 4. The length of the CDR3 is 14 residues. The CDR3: CASSPGLAHNEQFF. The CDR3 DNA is TGTGCCAGTAGTCCAGGACTAGCGCACAATGAGCAGTTCTTC.